This is a list of T cell receptor beta chains from one sample in a study of blood T cells in healthy people across ages. TCRdb itself ran the 5' RACE reads through MiXCR, one entry per CDR3 protein. Here the sample spans 650,000 to 800,000 distinct CDR3 sequences, around 52% being singletons. Material for sequencing was blood. These receptors originate from an elderly woman in good health. The CDR3 runs from the conserved cysteine through the conserved F or W. Fields, in order: clone size, J gene, D gene, V gene, CDR3 DNA, CDR3 protein. The D gene is left open where the match is weak. Size values are once, few and many counts, or a class for expanded clones, and some rows have none.

abundance: .
j_gene: TRBJ2-7
d_gene: .
v_gene: TRBV7-9
CDR3nt: TGTGCCAGCAGGCCTCCGGGACACAAACCCAACGAGCAGTACTTC
CDR3aa: CASRPPGHKPNEQYF

abundance: many
j_gene: TRBJ2-7
d_gene: .
v_gene: TRBV7-9
CDR3nt: TGTGCCTCCCAAGGGGCGACCTACGAGCAGTACTTC
CDR3aa: CASQGATYEQYF

abundance: few
j_gene: TRBJ2-1
d_gene: .
v_gene: TRBV5-1
CDR3nt: TGCGCCAGCAGAAGTGGTACCTACAATGAGCAGTTCTTC
CDR3aa: CASRSGTYNEQFF

abundance: .
j_gene: TRBJ1-4
d_gene: .
v_gene: TRBV4-2
CDR3nt: TGTGCCAGCAACCAAGGGAGAGCTACAACTAATGAAAAACTGTTTTTT
CDR3aa: CASNQGRATTNEKLFF

abundance: .
j_gene: TRBJ2-7
d_gene: TRBD1
v_gene: TRBV6-6
CDR3nt: TGTGCCAGCACCCCAGGGGGTTCCTACTACGGGCAGTACTTC
CDR3aa: CASTPGGSYYGQYF

abundance: many
j_gene: TRBJ2-4
d_gene: .
v_gene: TRBV5-1
CDR3nt: TGCGCCAGCAGCTTGGCGGAGTTTCACGTCCTAGCCAAAAACATTCAGTACTTC
CDR3aa: CASSLAEFHVLAKNIQYF

abundance: many
j_gene: TRBJ1-1
d_gene: .
v_gene: TRBV28
CDR3nt: TGTGCCAGCAGTCCTGGCCTTTGGGCCACTGAAGCTTTCTTT
CDR3aa: CASSPGLWATEAFF

abundance: .
j_gene: TRBJ2-7
d_gene: TRBD1
v_gene: TRBV12-3/TRBV12-4
CDR3nt: TGTGCCGGCAGACGCGGGACAGGGGGAATGTGCTACGAGCAGTACTTC
CDR3aa: CAGRRGTGGMCYEQYF

abundance: .
j_gene: TRBJ2-3
d_gene: .
v_gene: TRBV20-1
CDR3nt: TGCAGTGCTAGGGGCCCGGGGGCGGGAGATACGCAGTATTTT
CDR3aa: CSARGPGAGDTQYF

abundance: few
j_gene: TRBJ2-3
d_gene: TRBD1
v_gene: TRBV18
CDR3nt: TGTGCCAGCTCAGCGGACAGGGTTTTCACAGATACGCAGTATTTT
CDR3aa: CASSADRVFTDTQYF

abundance: few
j_gene: TRBJ2-2
d_gene: TRBD2
v_gene: TRBV7-9
CDR3nt: TGTGCCAGCAGCTTACTAGCGGGCCTCACCGGGGAGCTGTTTTTT
CDR3aa: CASSLLAGLTGELFF

abundance: .
j_gene: TRBJ2-1
d_gene: TRBD2
v_gene: TRBV11-2
CDR3nt: TGTGCCAGCAGCTTAGATCGCGGCGGGAGCAATGAGCAGTTCTTC
CDR3aa: CASSLDRGGSNEQFF

abundance: many
j_gene: TRBJ2-6
d_gene: .
v_gene: TRBV27
CDR3nt: TGTGCCAGCAGTCCCTTTAGGCCTGGGGCCAACGTCCTGACTTTC
CDR3aa: CASSPFRPGANVLTF

abundance: many
j_gene: TRBJ1-4
d_gene: .
v_gene: TRBV21-1
CDR3nt: TGTGCCAGCAGCAAAAGAATCCGGGCAGGGGTCATAGAAAAACTGTTTTTT
CDR3aa: CASSKRIRAGVIEKLFF

abundance: many
j_gene: TRBJ2-7
d_gene: TRBD1
v_gene: TRBV4-3
CDR3nt: TGCGCCAGCAGTCATCGGACAGGGGGAATCTACGAGCAGTACTTC
CDR3aa: CASSHRTGGIYEQYF

abundance: .
j_gene: TRBJ2-7
d_gene: TRBD2
v_gene: TRBV5-1
CDR3nt: TGCGCCAGCAGCTATAGGACTAGCGGGAGGGGATCCTACAATGAGCAGTACTTC
CDR3aa: CASSYRTSGRGSYNEQYF

abundance: .
j_gene: TRBJ2-2
d_gene: .
v_gene: TRBV9
CDR3nt: TGTGCCAGCAGCTCCAGAGGGGACTCAGTAACCGGGGAGCTGTTTTTT
CDR3aa: CASSSRGDSVTGELFF

abundance: .
j_gene: TRBJ2-3
d_gene: .
v_gene: TRBV5-1
CDR3nt: TGCGCCAGCAGCTTAAACACAAAGGCGACAGATACGCAGTATTTT
CDR3aa: CASSLNTKATDTQYF

abundance: few
j_gene: TRBJ2-3
d_gene: .
v_gene: TRBV2
CDR3nt: TGTGCCAGCAGTGCTTACGTGGCTCTCACAGATACGCAGTATTTT
CDR3aa: CASSAYVALTDTQYF

abundance: .
j_gene: TRBJ2-7
d_gene: TRBD1
v_gene: TRBV6-5
CDR3nt: TGCGCCAGCAGTACGTACAGGGGCTGCGAGCAGTACTTC
CDR3aa: CASSTYRGCEQYF

abundance: few
j_gene: TRBJ2-1
d_gene: TRBD2
v_gene: TRBV6-1
CDR3nt: TGTGCCAGCAGCTCGGCGACTAGCGGGAGTTCAACAAATGAGCAGTTCTTC
CDR3aa: CASSSATSGSSTNEQFF

abundance: few
j_gene: TRBJ1-5
d_gene: .
v_gene: TRBV5-5
CDR3nt: TGTGCCAGCAGCTTGCGGTTTAGCGATCAGCCCCAGCATTTT
CDR3aa: CASSLRFSDQPQHF

abundance: .
j_gene: TRBJ2-1
d_gene: TRBD1
v_gene: TRBV7-8
CDR3nt: TGTGCCAGCACCCAAGAGGGGGCTCGTTACAATGAGCAGTTCTTC
CDR3aa: CASTQEGARYNEQFF

abundance: .
j_gene: TRBJ2-1
d_gene: .
v_gene: TRBV12-3/TRBV12-4
CDR3nt: TGTGCCAGCAGTTTAGAGGAAGGGGATGAGCAGTTCTTC
CDR3aa: CASSLEEGDEQFF

abundance: .
j_gene: TRBJ1-2
d_gene: TRBD1
v_gene: TRBV20-1
CDR3nt: TGCAGTGCTAGCAGGAGGGGGCTCGGCTATGGCTACACCTTC
CDR3aa: CSASRRGLGYGYTF

abundance: .
j_gene: TRBJ2-2
d_gene: .
v_gene: TRBV6-1
CDR3nt: TGTGCCAGCACCGCCGCCCTAGGTGGGGAGCTGTTTTTT
CDR3aa: CASTAALGGELFF

abundance: .
j_gene: TRBJ1-1
d_gene: .
v_gene: TRBV7-9
CDR3nt: TGTGCCAGCAGCTCCAGGGTTTCCACTGAAGCTTTCTTT
CDR3aa: CASSSRVSTEAFF

abundance: .
j_gene: TRBJ1-1
d_gene: .
v_gene: TRBV6-6
CDR3nt: TGTGCCAGCAGTTGGGACATTAAGAACACTGAAGCTTTCTTT
CDR3aa: CASSWDIKNTEAFF

abundance: .
j_gene: TRBJ2-4
d_gene: .
v_gene: TRBV29-1
CDR3nt: TGCAGCGTTGCTTCGGGGTTTGGATTAAAAAACATTCAGTACTTC
CDR3aa: CSVASGFGLKNIQYF